Below, 21 T cell receptor beta chains from the same sample are listed, as sequenced in a study of blood T cell repertoires in COVID-19. TCRdb keeps only in-frame clones here, not all; method: immunoSEQ multiplex PCR. Of 75,000 to 85,000 clones listed, more than 75% are singletons. The sample taken for sequencing was peripheral blood. The receptors derive from a man in his sixties with COVID-19, enrolled during active disease.

This chain links TRBV5-5 with TRBJ1-2, with 7 bases fitting TRBD1. Germline V CDR1 and CDR2: SGHKS, YYEKEE (reference sequence). J gave up 8 bases and V 3 bases, and 13 bases lay outside the gene matches. This CDR3 spans 15 amino acids. CDR3 sequence (DNA): TGTGCCAGCAGCTCGTCCCCTGGAGCGACAGGGGGCTACACCTTC. Its protein is CASSSSPGATGGYTF.

The V gene is TRBV28, the J gene TRBJ1-2; possibly TRBD1 for D (6 bases). The CDR3 totals 12 residues. Germline assignment: CDR1 MDHEN and CDR2 SYDVKM. Trimming stripped 2 bases from V and 8 bases from J, with 9 bases between. The CDR3 nucleotides are TGTGCCAGCAGTTTAAAGGGGGAGGGCTACACCTTC. Protein product: CASSLKGEGYTF.

This chain joins TRBV1 and TRBJ2-3; the table's D call TRBD2 went unverified against the DNA. TRBV1 is reported as a pseudogene. The CDR3 totals 16 residues. The CDR3 DNA reads as TGCACCAGCAGCCAAGTCCCCCGGGGGGGGACAGATACGCAGTATTTT. Amino acids: CTSSQVPRGGTDTQYF.

The gene calls are TRBV28 and TRBJ1-6; TRBD1 aligns across 7 bases. Germline V gene sequence: CDR1 MDHEN, CDR2 SYDVKM. Trimming cost V 6 bases and J 5 bases; bases outside gene matches: 7. The CDR3 runs to 15 residues. CDR3 DNA sequence: TGTGCCAGCAGACCCAGGACAGGACATAATTCACCCCTCCACTTT. It codes for CASRPRTGHNSPLHF.

The chain joins TRBV19 to TRBJ2-7; 8 bases line up with TRBD2. The CDR3 has 17 amino acids. Per the germline V gene, CDR1 is LNHDA and CDR2 is SQIVND (reference sequence). The ends lost 5 bases at V and 3 bases at J; junction bases unmatched: 15. The chain's CDR3 is CASSLAGGPRGGYEQYF. As DNA, the CDR3 is TGTGCCAGTAGTTTGGCAGGAGGCCCCCGGGGGGGCTACGAGCAGTACTTC.

The chain recombines TRBV28 with TRBJ2-7, with a weak D call TRBD2 (6 bases). In germline, CDR1 is MDHEN, CDR2 SYDVKM. V dropped 2 bases and J dropped 5 bases, with 16 bases sitting between them. The CDR3 runs 15 residues. CDR3: CASSLGGVSSHEQYF. CDR3 nucleotide sequence: TGTGCCAGCAGTTTAGGAGGGGTTAGCTCTCACGAGCAGTACTTC.

The V gene is TRBV12-3 or TRBV12-4, the J gene TRBJ2-3; 8 bases agree with TRBD2. The CDR3 totals 11 residues. The trim removed 4 bases at V and 14 bases at J, leaving 5 bases unmatched. CDR3 in DNA: TGTGCCAGCAGTTGGGGACTAGTCCTGTATTTT. This encodes CASSWGLVLYF.

V gene TRBV6-6 combines with J gene TRBJ1-1, with a weak D call TRBD1 (6 bases). CDR3 size: 14 residues. Germline assignment: CDR1 MNHNY and CDR2 SVGAGI (reference sequence). V lost 4 bases and J lost 1, with 10 bases in between. The chain's CDR3 is CASSLDRSNTEAFF. CDR3 bases: TGTGCCAGCAGTTTGGACAGATCGAACACTGAAGCTTTCTTT.

CDR3 nucleotides: TGTGCCAGCAGTGAAGTGATCAGAGAAAAACTGTTTTTT. Protein sequence: CASSEVIREKLFF. The gene calls are TRBV6-1 and TRBJ1-4; D ambiguous. The CDR3 contains 13 residues. Germline V gene data show CDR1 as MNHNS and CDR2 as SASEGT. Trimming pared 1 base from V and 8 bases from J, leaving 8 bases between.

The chain recombines TRBV13 with TRBJ2-1; TRBD2 agrees at 11 bases. The germline V gene has CDR1 PRHDT and CDR2 FYEKMQ (reference sequence). Trimming removed 1 base from V and 2 bases from J; junction bases left unmatched: 10. The CDR3 has 19 amino acids. CDR3 protein: CASSLAGGTSGETYNEQFF. The CDR3 DNA reads TGTGCCAGCAGCTTAGCGGGAGGGACTAGCGGAGAAACCTACAATGAGCAGTTCTTC.

The chain links TRBV21-1 to TRBJ1-2; the D call TRBD1 from the table was never checked on the DNA. TRBV21-1 is recorded as a pseudogene. CDR3 length: 14 residues. The CDR3 DNA reads as TGTGCCAGCAGCAAAGCGAGGCAGGGTGAGGGCTACACCTTC. This sequence encodes CASSKARQGEGYTF.

This clone appeared a few times. The genes are TRBV7-9 and TRBJ1-1, with unresolved D. Trimming shortened V by 3 bases and J by 3 bases, and 8 bases separated the two germline ends. The CDR3 has 13 amino acids. Germline assignment: CDR1 SEHNR and CDR2 FQNEAQ (reference sequence). CDR3 coding DNA: TGTGCCAGCAGCTTGGATGGAGACACTGAAGCTTTCTTT. Its protein is CASSLDGDTEAFF.

The rearrangement uses TRBV10-2 and TRBJ1-6, with D uncertain. V was trimmed by 4 bases and J by 5 bases, leaving 9 bases between them. CDR3 length: 14 amino acids. From germline, CDR1 is WSHSY and CDR2 SAAADI. CDR3 region: CASSGYRDNSPLHF. CDR3 coding DNA: TGCGCCAGCAGTGGGTACAGAGATAATTCACCCCTCCACTTT.

The chain is built from TRBV9 and TRBJ2-1, with 8 bases aligning to TRBD2. The CDR3 sequence is 15 residues long. V lost 0 bases to trimming and J lost 9 bases; unmatched junction nucleotides: 8. The germline V gene encodes CDR1 SGDLS and CDR2 YYNGEE. The CDR3 spells CASSVDPGGPAEQFF. The DNA of the CDR3 is TGTGCCAGCAGCGTAGACCCGGGAGGGCCCGCTGAGCAGTTCTTC.

The chain uses TRBV18 and TRBJ1-1; D uncertain. Trimming took off 1 base at V and 8 bases at J, with 17 bases between the two ends. The germline V gene encodes CDR1 KGHSH and CDR2 LQKENI. CDR3 length: 15 amino acids. The CDR3, as DNA: TGTGCCAGCTCACCACAGGACGGGAAAGCTCAGGAAGCTTTCTTT. Its protein product is CASSPQDGKAQEAFF.

This chain links TRBV10-3 with TRBJ1-2, with D maybe TRBD1 (5 bases). V was trimmed by 6 bases and J by 4 bases, leaving 9 bases between them. Germline V gene sequence: CDR1 ENHRY, CDR2 SYGVKD. CDR3 length equals 12 residues. CDR3: CAISPGVYGYTF. The DNA of the CDR3 is TGTGCCATCAGCCCGGGGGTCTATGGCTACACCTTC.

V is TRBV24-1 and J is TRBJ2-7; 8 nucleotides line up with TRBD2. This CDR3 region has 14 residues. Germline CDR1 reads KGHDR; CDR2 reads SFDVKD. Unmatched junction bases numbered 4, after V lost 3 bases and J lost 4 bases. The CDR3 loop is CATSDARGGYEQYF. The CDR3 DNA reads as TGTGCCACCAGTGATGCCCGGGGGGGATACGAGCAGTACTTC.

J is TRBJ2-7 and V is TRBV5-1; a possible D gene is TRBD1 (6 bases). Germline V lookup: CDR1 SGHRS, CDR2 YFSETQ. The CDR3 spans 15 residues. Trimming shortened V by 3 bases and J by 7 bases, and 20 bases separated the two germline ends. This chain's CDR3 is CASSSSGALEGEQYF. Here the CDR3 DNA reads TGCGCCAGCAGCTCGTCAGGGGCCCTCGAGGGGGAGCAGTACTTC.

This chain joins TRBV5-4 and TRBJ1-2, with 7 nucleotides matching TRBD1. Germline V lookup: CDR1 SGHNT, CDR2 YYREEE (reference sequence). The CDR3 contains 13 residues. J lost 8 bases, V lost 1 base, and 5 bases had no gene match. DNA for the CDR3: TGTGCCAGCAGCTTGCAGGGGGAAAGGGGCTACACCTTC. Protein sequence: CASSLQGERGYTF.

CDR3 coding DNA: TGTGCCTGGAGAGGGGGGGCAACTAATGAAAAACTGTTTTTT. Translation gives CAWRGGATNEKLFF. The gene calls are TRBV30 and TRBJ1-4, with D maybe TRBD1 (6 bases). The CDR3 length is 14 residues. Between the trimmed V and J ends, which lost 3 bases and 0 bases, there was a span of 8 bases. CDR1 GTSNPN and CDR2 SVGIG come from the germline V gene (reference sequence).

The V gene is TRBV24-1, the J gene TRBJ1-5; TRBD1 is a possible D gene (6 bases). CDR3 length equals 17 residues. V was clipped by 3 bases and J by 5 bases, with 19 bases between them. Per germline, CDR1 KGHDR and CDR2 SFDVKD. CDR3 residues: CATSDNVGAMDDQPQHF. The CDR3 DNA reads as TGTGCCACCAGTGATAACGTGGGGGCTATGGACGATCAGCCCCAGCATTTT.